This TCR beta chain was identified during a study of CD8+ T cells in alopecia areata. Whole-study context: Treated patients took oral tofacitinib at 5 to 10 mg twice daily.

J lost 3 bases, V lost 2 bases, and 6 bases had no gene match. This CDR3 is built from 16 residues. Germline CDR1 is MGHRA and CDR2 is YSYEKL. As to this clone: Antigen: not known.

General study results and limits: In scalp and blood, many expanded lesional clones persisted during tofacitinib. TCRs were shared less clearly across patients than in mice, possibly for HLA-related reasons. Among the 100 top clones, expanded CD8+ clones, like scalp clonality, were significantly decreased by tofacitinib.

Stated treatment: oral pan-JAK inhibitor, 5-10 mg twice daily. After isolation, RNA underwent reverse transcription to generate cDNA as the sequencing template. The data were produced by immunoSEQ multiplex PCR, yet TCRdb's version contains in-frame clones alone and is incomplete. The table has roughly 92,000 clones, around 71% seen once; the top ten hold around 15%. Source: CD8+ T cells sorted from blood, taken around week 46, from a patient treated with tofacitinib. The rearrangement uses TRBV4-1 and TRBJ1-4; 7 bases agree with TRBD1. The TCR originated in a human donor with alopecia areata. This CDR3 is CASSQLTGAANEKLFF. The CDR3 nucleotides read TGCGCCAGCAGCCAACTAACAGGGGCGGCTAATGAAAAACTGTTTTTT.